These 30 T cell receptor beta chains originate from one sample sequenced in a study of T-cell reconstitution after alpha-beta-depleted transplantation in children. This sample's TCRbeta library carried unique molecular identifier barcodes. One entry per CDR3 protein, called by TCRdb with MiXCR from the PCR reads. Of hundreds of thousands of distinct CDR3 sequences listed, approximately 16% are singletons. This specimen consisted of PBMCs from the stem cell graft donor, obtained from the stem cell graft. The receptors come from a human donor who donated a stem cell graft to a child with acute myeloid leukemia.

This clonotype was observed many times. The chain joins TRBV20-1 to TRBJ1-6; unclear D gene. The CDR3 is 15 amino acids. The V end lost 3 bases, the J end lost 10 bases, and 19 bases lay between the germline ends. Germline V gives CDR1 DFQATT, CDR2 SNEGSKA (reference sequence). The CDR3 reads CSARTPTADHSPLHF. The CDR3 DNA sequence: TGCAGTGCTAGGACCCCAACAGCGGACCACTCACCCCTCCACTTT.

This clonotype was found many times. The chain links TRBV6-5 to TRBJ1-3; no clear D gene. Trimming removed 6 bases from V and 0 bases from J, with 9 bases in between. The germline gives CDR1 MNHEY, CDR2 SVGAGI. The CDR3 contains 14 residues. The CDR3 reads CASSRGSSGNTIYF. The CDR3 region has the DNA TGTGCCAGCAGCCGAGGGAGCTCTGGAAACACCATATATTTT.

The CDR3 loop reads CASRNSGGVEKLFF. CDR3 DNA: TGTGCCAGTCGAAACTCAGGGGGGGTTGAAAAACTGTTTTTT. This chain links TRBV28 with TRBJ1-4, with TRBD1 matching over 7 bases. Germline-derived CDR1 and CDR2 are MDHEN and SYDVKM. The CDR3 totals 14 residues. The V segment lost 9 bases and the J segment 7 bases; nucleotides outside the gene matches: 11. The full variable domain, completed using reference TRBV28 and TRBJ1-4, is DVKVTQSSRYLVKRTGEKVFLECVQDMDHENMFWYRQDPGLGLRLIYFSYDVKMKEKGDIPEGYSVSREKKERFSLILESASTNQTSMYLCASRNSGGVEKLFFGSGTQLSVL.

Many counts were recorded for this clonotype. V is TRBV27 and J is TRBJ2-1; the match to TRBD2 covers 8 bases. The CDR3 loop spans 13 amino acids. CDR1 MNHEY and CDR2 SMNVEV come from the germline V gene (reference sequence). Trimming removed 4 bases from V and 12 bases from J; junction bases left unmatched: 8. The CDR3 sequence is CASSSLAGIVQFF. The CDR3 bases are TGTGCCAGCAGTTCCTTAGCGGGGATTGTGCAGTTCTTC.

This clonotype was counted at least ten times. The chain links TRBV29-1 to TRBJ2-7, with 8 positions matching TRBD1. Losses at the gene ends were 6 bases for V and 0 bases for J; bases not matched to a gene: 7. Per the germline V gene, CDR1 is SQVTM and CDR2 is ANQGSEA. This CDR3 is built from 14 residues. For the CDR3, the DNA is TGCAGCGTCGCCCAGGGGGCCGGCTCCTACGAGCAGTACTTC. Translation: CSVAQGAGSYEQYF.

This clonotype has only one observation. This clone may be a read error of a much larger clone one base away. The chain employs TRBV20-1 and TRBJ2-7; 8 bases are shared with TRBD1. Germline CDR1 and CDR2: DFQATT and SNEGSKA (reference sequence). The CDR3 extends over 13 amino acids. The CDR3 loop is CSARDRGVNEQNF. The DNA of the CDR3 is TGCAGTGCCAGAGACAGGGGCGTCAACGAGCAGAACTTC.

This clonotype was picked up many times. V is TRBV29-1 and J is TRBJ2-2, with 7 positions matching TRBD1. CDR1 and CDR2 (germline): SQVTM, ANQGSEA. The CDR3 sequence is 14 residues long. With V trimmed by 6 bases and J by 5 bases, 9 bases remained unmatched. The DNA of the CDR3 is TGCAGCGTGGCCGGGGACAGTCGGACCGGGGAGCTGTTTTTT. Residues: CSVAGDSRTGELFF.

Regarding this clonotype: This could be a read error, since a much larger clone is one nucleotide away. This chain connects TRBV29-1 to TRBJ2-1; D is uncertain. The CDR3 is made up of 11 amino acids. Looked up from germline, CDR1 is SQVTM and CDR2 is ANQGSEA. CDR3 sequence reads: CSVEVYNDQFF. The CDR3 nucleotides read TGCAGCGTTGAGGTATACAATGACCAGTTCTTC.

The chain couples TRBV5-6 to TRBJ2-3; no reliable D call. The CDR3 runs to 14 residues. Deletions cut 2 bases from V and 2 bases from J, with 9 bases between. CDR1 and CDR2 (germline): SGHDT, YYEEEE. The CDR3 sequence: CASSFGLATDTQYF. CDR3 bases: TGTGCCAGCAGCTTCGGTCTCGCCACAGATACGCAGTATTTT.

The chain has TRBV20-1 and TRBJ2-2; tentatively, D is TRBD1 (6 bases). Germline V lookup: CDR1 DFQATT, CDR2 SNEGSKA (reference sequence). The CDR3 has 13 amino acids. Trimming shortened V by 6 bases and J by 5 bases, and 13 bases separated the two germline ends. The CDR3 is CSAPGDSTGELFF. The CDR3 coding sequence is TGCAGTGCGCCAGGGGATAGTACCGGGGAGCTGTTTTTT.

This chain connects TRBV5-1 to TRBJ1-6, with D uncertain. The CDR3 covers 14 residues. V dropped 0 bases and J dropped 13 bases, with 14 bases sitting between them. From germline, CDR1 is SGHRS and CDR2 YFSETQ. This chain's CDR3 is CASSLGGRADPLHF. DNA of the CDR3: TGCGCCAGCAGCTTGGGAGGGAGGGCCGACCCCCTCCACTTT.

The chain employs TRBV13 and TRBJ1-1; D is unclear. In germline, CDR1 is PRHDT, CDR2 FYEKMQ (reference sequence). CDR3 length: 15 amino acids. With 2 bases removed from V and 2 bases from J, the gap between germline ends came to 12 bases. The CDR3 is CASSLYRELNTEAFF. The CDR3 nucleotides read TGTGCCAGCAGCTTATATCGGGAGCTCAACACTGAAGCTTTCTTT.

This clonotype showed up just a few times. The chain employs TRBV27 and TRBJ1-1; TRBD1 is a possible D gene (6 bases). Trimming left V 5 bases short and J 10 bases short, with 14 bases between. CDR3 size: 12 residues. The germline CDR1 and CDR2 sequences are MNHEY and SMNVEV (reference sequence). CDR3 DNA: TGTGCCAGCAGTGACCCAGGGGAAGGAGCTTTCTTT. Amino acids: CASSDPGEGAFF.

This rearrangement joins TRBV7-3 to TRBJ2-3, with D perhaps TRBD2 (6 bases). The CDR3 consists of 14 residues. V lost 4 bases and J 3 bases, leaving 11 bases between the germline ends. Germline CDR1 reads SGHTA; CDR2 reads FQGTGA. CDR3 nucleotides: TGTGCCAGCAGCTCCTCGGGAGCGACAGATACGCAGTATTTT. Protein sequence: CASSSSGATDTQYF. Looking up the rest from reference TRBV7-3 and TRBJ2-3 gives the full variable domain: GAGVSQTPSNKVTEKGKYVELRCDPISGHTALYWYRQSLGQGPEFLIYFQGTGAADDSGLPNDRFFAVRPEGSVSTLKIQRTERGDSAVYLCASSSSGATDTQYFGPGTRLTVL.

This clonotype showed up many times. The chain is built from TRBV20-1 and TRBJ2-1; weak D call: TRBD2 (6 bases). Per the germline V gene, CDR1 is DFQATT and CDR2 is SNEGSKA (reference sequence). The V and J ends lost 3 bases and 5 bases respectively, with 8 bases between them. There are 12 residues in the CDR3. The CDR3 coding sequence is TGCAGTGCTAGCGGGGGTAACAATGAGCAGTTCTTC. Translating gives CSASGGNNEQFF.

This clonotype was seen many times. The gene calls are TRBV20-1 and TRBJ1-4, with 8 bases lining up with TRBD1. Looked up from germline, CDR1 is DFQATT and CDR2 is SNEGSKA (reference sequence). V trimming: 1 base; J trimming: 4 bases; junction bases outside the gene matches: 5. This CDR3 comprises 15 residues. The CDR3 coding sequence is TGCAGTGCTAGAGGGGGTACAGGGGGTAATGAAAAACTGTTTTTT. Translation gives CSARGGTGGNEKLFF.

This clonotype was picked up many times. The CDR3 region is CASSQPYEYGRYNEQFF. CDR3 sequence (DNA): TGCGCCAGCAGCCAACCATACGAGTATGGCAGATACAATGAGCAGTTCTTC. The chain combines TRBV4-3 with TRBJ2-1; D gene uncertain. The germline gives CDR1 LGHNA, CDR2 YSLEER. V was shortened by 2 bases and J by 4 bases, with 18 bases between the two germline ends. The CDR3 consists of 17 residues.

The table lists this clonotype with many counts. The rearrangement links TRBV5-6 to TRBJ2-7; 10 nucleotides agree with TRBD2. The junction had 5 bases not matched to a gene; V was cut back by 4 bases and J by 4 bases. This CDR3 has 14 residues. CDR1 and CDR2 from the germline V gene are SGHDT and YYEEEE. CDR3: CASSKGLARYEQYV. CDR3 in DNA: TGTGCCAGCAGCAAGGGACTAGCGAGATACGAGCAGTACGTC.

In this sample, this clonotype turned up many times. The chain is built from TRBV6-1 and TRBJ1-6, with D possibly being TRBD1 (6 bases). Deletions cut 8 bases from V and 4 bases from J, with 12 bases between. The CDR3 sequence is 14 residues long. Germline assignment: CDR1 MNHNS and CDR2 SASEGT. The CDR3 region is CASVRQAYNSPLHF. DNA for the CDR3: TGTGCCAGCGTGAGACAGGCATATAATTCACCCCTCCACTTT.

This clonotype was counted ten times or more. The gene calls are TRBV12-3 or TRBV12-4 and TRBJ2-3; TRBD1 matches at 7 bases. J lost 4 bases, V lost 8 bases, and 12 bases had no gene match. The CDR3 loop spans 15 amino acids. CDR3 DNA: TGTGCCAGCCATGGAGTCGACAGGGTGTCAGATACGCAGTATTTT. Translating gives CASHGVDRVSDTQYF.

In the case of this clonotype: A read error may be the cause here, since a much bigger clone is one base away. The chain uses TRBV20-1 and TRBJ2-3, with D maybe TRBD1 (6 bases). Germline CDR1 is DFQATT and CDR2 is SNEGSKA (reference sequence). The CDR3 is made up of 10 amino acids. The CDR3 bases are TGCAGTGCCCAACCCGGGACACGGGATTTT. Residues: CSAQPGTRDF.

V is TRBV5-4 and J is TRBJ2-5, with TRBD1 matching 12 bases. The CDR3 length is 19 residues. Germline CDR1 SGHNT, CDR2 YYREEE (reference sequence). The J segment lost 1 base and the V segment lost 1 base, leaving 11 bases of the junction unmatched. The CDR3 region is CASSLWGTGGLGSQETQYF. In DNA, the CDR3 is TGTGCCAGCAGCTTGTGGGGGACAGGGGGCCTTGGGTCCCAAGAGACCCAGTACTTC.

The J gene is TRBJ2-7, the V gene TRBV10-3; 11 nucleotides match TRBD1. Germline CDR1 and CDR2: ENHRY and SYGVKD. This CDR3 has 14 residues. With 10 bases clipped from V and 5 bases from J, the junction kept 10 bases outside the gene matches. CDR3 nucleotide sequence: TGTGCCACAAAATCCGGGACAGGGGGTCACGAGCAGTACGTC. Its protein is CATKSGTGGHEQYV.

This clonotype was seen a handful of times. This chain joins TRBV5-6 and TRBJ1-1; D ambiguous. From germline, CDR1 is SGHDT and CDR2 YYEEEE. V was pared by 4 bases and J by 3 bases, with 16 bases between. The length of the CDR3 is 15 residues. The CDR3 nucleotides read TGTGCCAGCAGCCCGGAGGGAGTAGGCGACACTGAAGCTTTCTTT. Its translation: CASSPEGVGDTEAFF.

This clonotype was found many times. The CDR3 here is CASSLGTGNLHEQYF. As DNA, the CDR3 is TGTGCCAGCAGCTTGGGGACAGGGAATCTCCACGAGCAGTACTTC. The V call is TRBV5-6, the J call TRBJ2-7, with 8 bases that match TRBD1. Germline assignment: CDR1 SGHDT and CDR2 YYEEEE. V gave up 0 bases and J gave up 5 bases; unmatched junction bases: 7. The CDR3 runs to 15 residues.

The genes are TRBV7-2 and TRBJ2-7; D unclear. Trimming removed 5 bases from V and 11 bases from J, with 19 bases in between. CDR1 and CDR2 from the germline V gene are SGHTA and FQGNSA. CDR3 length: 13 amino acids. CDR3 nucleotides: TGTGCCAGCAGCGGCGCTTTTGGGTCCTTAAAGTACTTC. Translating gives CASSGAFGSLKYF.

Only a few counts were recorded for this clonotype. The chain carries TRBV12-3 or TRBV12-4 and TRBJ2-5; no definite D call. This CDR3 spans 15 amino acids. The germline V and J ends were trimmed by 3 bases and 2 bases, with 13 bases remaining between them. The CDR3 region has the DNA TGTGCCAGCAGTTTTGGGCAGGAGCTACAAGAGACCCAGTACTTC. It encodes CASSFGQELQETQYF.

This clonotype was counted ten times or more. The chain is built from TRBV6-1 and TRBJ2-3, with TRBD2 matching 12 bases. There are 16 residues in the CDR3. CDR1 and CDR2 (germline): MNHNS, SASEGT. V dropped 1 base and J dropped 4; count of bases not matched to a gene: 3. CDR3 loop: CASSEGWTSGADTQYF. As DNA, the CDR3 is TGTGCCAGCAGTGAAGGATGGACTAGCGGGGCAGATACGCAGTATTTT.

This clonotype has only a few counts. The chain employs TRBV20-1 and TRBJ2-7; no clear D gene. With 5 bases removed from V and 6 bases from J, the gap between germline ends came to 11 bases. The CDR3 consists of 11 residues. Per the germline V gene, CDR1 is DFQATT and CDR2 is SNEGSKA (reference sequence). This chain's CDR3 is CSAGPRREQYF. CDR3 in DNA: TGCAGTGCTGGCCCTAGGCGCGAGCAGTACTTC.

At least ten counts were recorded for this clonotype. The rearrangement links TRBV5-1 to TRBJ2-2; D is possibly TRBD1 (5 bases). This CDR3 is 14 amino acids long. CDR1 is SGHRS and CDR2 is YFSETQ in the germline V gene. V lost 4 bases to trimming and J lost 6 bases, with 13 bases between them. This CDR3 reads CASSPHRRAGELFF. The DNA of the CDR3 is TGCGCCAGCAGCCCCCATCGCAGGGCCGGGGAGCTGTTTTTT.